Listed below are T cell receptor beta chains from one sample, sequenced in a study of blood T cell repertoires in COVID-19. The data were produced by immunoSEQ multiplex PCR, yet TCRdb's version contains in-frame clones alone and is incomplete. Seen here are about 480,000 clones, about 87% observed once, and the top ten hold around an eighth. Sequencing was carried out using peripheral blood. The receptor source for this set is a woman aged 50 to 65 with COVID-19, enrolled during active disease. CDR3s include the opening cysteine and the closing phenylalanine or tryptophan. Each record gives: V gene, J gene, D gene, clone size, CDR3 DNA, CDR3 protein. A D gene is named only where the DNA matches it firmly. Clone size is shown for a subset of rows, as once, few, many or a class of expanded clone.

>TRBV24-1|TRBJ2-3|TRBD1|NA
TGTGCCACCAGTCCGGGACAGGGGACTGCAGATACGCAGTATTTT
CATSPGQGTADTQYF
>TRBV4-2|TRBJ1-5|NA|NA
TGTGCCAGCAGCCTGATCCCTGCCACGGCCCAGCATTTT
CASSLIPATAQHF
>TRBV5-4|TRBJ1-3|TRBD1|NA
TGTGCCAGCAGCCCTGACAGGGCTTCAACCGGAAACACCATATATTTT
CASSPDRASTGNTIYF
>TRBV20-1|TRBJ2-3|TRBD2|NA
TGCAGTGCTAGTGACCTAGCGGGGGCCACTAGCACAGATACGCAGTATTTT
CSASDLAGATSTDTQYF
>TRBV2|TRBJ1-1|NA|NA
TGTGCCAGCAGTGGGGAGGGGTACACTGAAGCTTTCTTT
CASSGEGYTEAFF
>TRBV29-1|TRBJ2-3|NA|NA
TGCAGCGTTGAGGGGGGTTTCACAGATACGCAGTATTTT
CSVEGGFTDTQYF
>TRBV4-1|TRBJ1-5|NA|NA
TGCGCCAGCAGCCAGAGTCCCCTGGGCAATCAGCCCCAGCATTTT
CASSQSPLGNQPQHF
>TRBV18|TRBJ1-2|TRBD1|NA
TGTGCCAGCTCACCTCCGGGACAGGGTGTCTATGGCTACACCTTC
CASSPPGQGVYGYTF
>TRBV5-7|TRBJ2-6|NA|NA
TGTGCCAGCAGCGCCGGGACATCGGACCTCTCTGGGGCCAACGTCCTGACTTTC
CASSAGTSDLSGANVLTF
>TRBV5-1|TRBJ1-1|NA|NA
TGCGCCAGCAGCTTGTATGGGCGGGGGAGCACTGAAGCTTTCTTT
CASSLYGRGSTEAFF
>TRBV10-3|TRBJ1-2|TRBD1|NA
TGTGCCATCGAACAGGGGGGCTATGGCTACACCTTC
CAIEQGGYGYTF
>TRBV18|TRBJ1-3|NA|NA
TGTGCCAGCTCACCACAGGGGTCTGGAAACACCATATATTTT
CASSPQGSGNTIYF
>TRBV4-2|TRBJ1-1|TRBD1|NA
TGTGCCAGCAGCCAAGAAGGGGGCCCTTTAGGCACTGAAGCTTTCTTT
CASSQEGGPLGTEAFF
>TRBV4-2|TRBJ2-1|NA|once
TGTGCCAGCAGCCAAGATAGACTACTGGTACCCTACAATGAGCAGTTCTTC
CASSQDRLLVPYNEQFF
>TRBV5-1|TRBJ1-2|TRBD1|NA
TGCGCCAGCAGCTTGAGAGACAGGGGCCAAATCAACTATGGCTACACCTTC
CASSLRDRGQINYGYTF
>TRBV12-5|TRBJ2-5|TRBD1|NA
TGTGCTAGTGGTCGGGACAGCAAAGAGACCCAGTACTTC
CASGRDSKETQYF
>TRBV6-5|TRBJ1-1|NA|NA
TGTGCCAGCAGTTACTCGAGCGACAGCATGAACACTGAAGCTTTCTTT
CASSYSSDSMNTEAFF
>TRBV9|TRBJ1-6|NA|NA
TGTGCCAGCAGCGAGGCGGGCGGGGGGGAGTGGAATTCACCCCTCCACTTT
CASSEAGGGEWNSPLHF
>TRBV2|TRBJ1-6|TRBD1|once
TGTGCCAGCAGTGATGAGACAGGGGGGGTGGATTCACCCCTCCACTTT
CASSDETGGVDSPLHF
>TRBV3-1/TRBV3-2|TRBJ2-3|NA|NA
TGTGCCAGCAGCCAAGGTCTAGTCGCAGATACGCAGTATTTT
CASSQGLVADTQYF
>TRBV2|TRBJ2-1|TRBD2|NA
TGTGCCAGCATCAGACTAGCGGGGGATGAGCAGTTCTTC
CASIRLAGDEQFF
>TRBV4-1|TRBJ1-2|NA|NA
TGCGCCAGCAGCCAAGAAGCAGGGAGGTACTATGGCTACACCTTC
CASSQEAGRYYGYTF
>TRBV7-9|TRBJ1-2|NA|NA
TGTGCCAGCAGCTTAGCGCAGGGTCCAGGCTACACCTTC
CASSLAQGPGYTF
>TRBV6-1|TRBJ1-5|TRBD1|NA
TGTGCCAGCAGTGACCGGGACAGGGGAGCTAATCAGCCCCAGCATTTT
CASSDRDRGANQPQHF
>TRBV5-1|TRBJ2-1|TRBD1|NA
TGCGCCAGCAGCTTTCCCGGGACAGGGGGGACCTCCTACAATGAGCAGTTCTTC
CASSFPGTGGTSYNEQFF
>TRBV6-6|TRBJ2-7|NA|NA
TGTGCCAGCAGTTACTCGAGAGGCTACGAGCAGTACTTC
CASSYSRGYEQYF
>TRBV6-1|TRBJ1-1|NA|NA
TGTGCCAGCAGTGAAGCAGGTGCCGGGACTGAAGCTTTCTTT
CASSEAGAGTEAFF
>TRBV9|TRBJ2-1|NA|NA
TGTGCCAGTTCTTACAGGCCGAGCTCCTACAATGAGCAGTTCTTC
CASSYRPSSYNEQFF
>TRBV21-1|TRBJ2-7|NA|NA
TGTGCCAGCGGGAAGAAAGGGGGTGTGACATCCTCCTACGAGCAGTACTTC
CASGKKGGVTSSYEQYF
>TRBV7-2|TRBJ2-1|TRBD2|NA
TGTGCCAGCAGCTTAGGTGGCGGGGGGGCCGATGAGCAGTTCTTC
CASSLGGGGADEQFF
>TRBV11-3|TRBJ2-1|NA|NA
TGTGCCAGCAGCTTAACCTCGACTAGGAATGAGCAGTTCTTC
CASSLTSTRNEQFF
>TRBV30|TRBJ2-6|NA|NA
TGTGCCTGGAGAAACCCCAGGGGCTCTGGGGCCAACGTCCTGACTTTC
CAWRNPRGSGANVLTF
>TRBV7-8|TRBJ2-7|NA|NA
TGTGCCAGCAGCTTAGTCACAGTGAACAGGGAATTCTACGAGCAGTACTTC
CASSLVTVNREFYEQYF
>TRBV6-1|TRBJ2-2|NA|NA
TGTGCCAGCAGTGAAATAGTTAGCGGCGCTAAAAATGCCGGGGAGCTGTTTTTT
CASSEIVSGAKNAGELFF
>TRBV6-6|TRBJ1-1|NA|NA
TGTGCCAGCAGTTACTCTGACAACGGAGCTTTCTTT
CASSYSDNGAFF
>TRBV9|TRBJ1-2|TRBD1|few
TGTGCCAGCAGCGTAGGGACAGGGCTTTTAGACTATGGCTACACCTTC
CASSVGTGLLDYGYTF
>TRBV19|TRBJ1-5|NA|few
TGTGCCAGTAGAAGCTCCGACAGAGAGAATCAGCCCCAGCATTTT
CASRSSDRENQPQHF
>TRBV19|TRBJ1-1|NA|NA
TGTGCCAGTAGTATAGGCAGGGGCCCTGAAGCTTTCTTT
CASSIGRGPEAFF
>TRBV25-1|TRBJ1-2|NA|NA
TGTGCCAGCAGTGAATATACTACAGGTTCCCCTCTCGGTGGCTACACCTTC
CASSEYTTGSPLGGYTF
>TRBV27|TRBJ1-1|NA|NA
TGTGCCAGCAGTTTATTCCCAGGGATGAACACTGAAGCTTTCTTT
CASSLFPGMNTEAFF
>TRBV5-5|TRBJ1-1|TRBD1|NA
TGTGCCAGCAGCTTGGCCTGGGACAGGGATTCTGAAGCTTTCTTT
CASSLAWDRDSEAFF
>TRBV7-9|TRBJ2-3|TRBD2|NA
TGTGCCAGCAGCCCCCATCGAGCGATAGCGGGGGCCCCGGGGTATACGCAGTATTTT
CASSPHRAIAGAPGYTQYF
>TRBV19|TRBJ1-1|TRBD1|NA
TGTGCCAGTAGTATTCCGGGACAGAAAATGAACACTGAAGCTTTCTTT
CASSIPGQKMNTEAFF
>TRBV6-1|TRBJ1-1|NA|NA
TGTGCCAGCAGTTTTCCTAACACTGAAGCTTTCTTT
CASSFPNTEAFF
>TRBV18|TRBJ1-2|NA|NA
TGTGCCAGCTCTGACCTCTTGCGCAGGGTTAGGGACTATGGCTACACCTTC
CASSDLLRRVRDYGYTF
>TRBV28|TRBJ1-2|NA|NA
TGTGCCAGCAGTTTCGCCGAGAGGGGGAATGGCTACACCTTC
CASSFAERGNGYTF
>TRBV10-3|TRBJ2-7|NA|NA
TGTGCCATCAGTTTCGGTGGCTACGAGCAGTACTTC
CAISFGGYEQYF
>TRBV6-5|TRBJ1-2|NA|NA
TGTGCCAGCAGGGGGGGAGCAGGGTTTCAAGGCTACACCTTC
CASRGGAGFQGYTF
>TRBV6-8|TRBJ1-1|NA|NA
TGTGCCAGCAGTTACGGTGAGGGTACGAACACTGAAGCTTTCTTT
CASSYGEGTNTEAFF
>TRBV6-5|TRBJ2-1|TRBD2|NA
TGTGCCAGCAGTTACCTAGGGACTAGCGGCGAGCAGTTCTTC
CASSYLGTSGEQFF